The 32 T cell receptor beta chains presented below share a single source sample, sequenced in a study of T-cell reconstitution after alpha-beta-depleted transplantation in children. For TCRbeta, the library was prepared with unique molecular identifiers. Each CDR3 protein gets one entry after TCRdb re-called the PCR reads with MiXCR. The data contain nearly 200,000 distinct CDR3 sequences, about 6% of them seen just once; the ten biggest clones take up 4.5%. The specimen comprised PBMCs, sampled before TCRalphabeta/CD19-depleted stem cell transplant. Receptors were obtained from a girl less than two years old with combined immunodeficiency, due to receive a stem cell transplant.

This clonotype was observed a few times. The chain uses TRBV9 and TRBJ2-2, with D perhaps given as TRBD1 or TRBD2 (6 bases each). Trimming pared 0 bases from V and 3 bases from J, leaving 9 bases between. Germline CDR1 SGDLS, CDR2 YYNGEE. The CDR3 contains 15 residues. In nucleotides, the CDR3 is TGTGCCAGCAGCGTAGAAGGGGGGTACACCGGGGAGCTGTTTTTT. Its protein is CASSVEGGYTGELFF.

Ten or more counts support this clonotype. The chain employs TRBV28 and TRBJ2-7; D might be TRBD1 (6 bases). CDR1 is MDHEN and CDR2 is SYDVKM in the germline V gene. The CDR3 runs to 12 residues. The V end was cut by 8 bases, the J end by 3 bases, with 11 bases between. The CDR3 sequence is CASGRTVYEQYF. DNA of the CDR3: TGTGCCAGCGGAAGGACAGTCTACGAGCAGTACTTC.

This clonotype was seen ten or more times. The rearrangement links TRBV3-1 to TRBJ2-5, with 12 positions matching TRBD2. The length of the CDR3 is 18 residues. The trim removed 0 bases at V and 1 base at J, leaving 6 bases unmatched. From germline, CDR1 is LGHDT and CDR2 YNNKEL (reference sequence). In DNA, the CDR3 is TGTGCCAGCAGCCAAGATTCTGGACTAGCGGGGATCCAAGAGACCCAGTACTTC. Translated, it gives CASSQDSGLAGIQETQYF.

This clonotype was recorded a few times. The CDR3 region is CASSLRTDSLVSYEQYF. CDR3 nucleotides: TGTGCCAGCAGCTTACGAACTGACAGTTTGGTCTCCTACGAGCAGTACTTC. This chain joins TRBV5-5 and TRBJ2-7; a possible D gene is TRBD1 (5 bases). This CDR3 has 17 amino acids. With 2 bases removed from V and 0 bases from J, the gap between germline ends came to 18 bases. Germline CDR1 and CDR2: SGHKS and YYEKEE (reference sequence). Variable domain in full (rest from reference TRBV5-5 and TRBJ2-7): DAGVTQSPTHLIKTRGQQVTLRCSPISGHKSVSWYQQVLGQGPQFIFQYYEKEERGRGNFPDRFSARQFPNYSSELNVNALLLGDSALYLCASSLRTDSLVSYEQYFGPGTRLTVT.

This clonotype was seen a handful of times. CDR3 amino acids: CSVVGEVLYGYTF. CDR3 DNA sequence: TGCAGCGTCGTAGGGGAGGTACTCTATGGCTACACCTTC. The chain recombines TRBV29-1 with TRBJ1-2; D may be TRBD1 (5 bases). Germline CDR1 and CDR2: SQVTM and ANQGSEA. The V gene lost 6 bases and the J gene lost 4 bases, with 15 bases spanning the gap. The CDR3 has 13 residues.

This clonotype appeared many times. The rearrangement joins TRBV12-3 or TRBV12-4 to TRBJ2-1; no firm D call. The V and J ends lost 3 bases and 4 bases respectively, with 4 bases between them. This CDR3 is built from 12 residues. As DNA, the CDR3 is TGTGCCAGCAGTTTCGGTTACAATGAGCAGTTCTTC. Protein product: CASSFGYNEQFF.

In its sample, this clonotype was seen many times. The genes are TRBV9 and TRBJ1-2; D may be TRBD1 (5 bases). The V gene's germline CDR1 is SGDLS and CDR2 YYNGEE. V lost 0 bases to trimming and J lost 0 bases, with 9 bases between them. This CDR3 contains 15 residues. The CDR3 bases are TGTGCCAGCAGCGTAGCAGGGAGGACTAACTATGGCTACACCTTC. Residues: CASSVAGRTNYGYTF.

This clonotype was recorded many times. The V gene is TRBV28, the J gene TRBJ2-1, with 7 bases fitting TRBD2. Germline V CDR1 and CDR2: MDHEN, SYDVKM. Trimming removed 6 bases from V and 5 bases from J; junction bases left unmatched: 10. The CDR3 is made up of 15 amino acids. CDR3 amino acids: CASSRRDYENNEQFF. Here the CDR3 DNA reads TGTGCCAGCAGCCGTCGGGACTACGAAAACAATGAGCAGTTCTTC.

This clonotype has a count of ten or more. The V gene is TRBV28, the J gene TRBJ2-3, with D unclear. Trimming stripped 5 bases from V and 6 bases from J, with 9 bases between. Per germline, CDR1 MDHEN and CDR2 SYDVKM. This CDR3 contains 12 residues. CDR3 nucleotides: TGTGCCAGCAGTCTTCCGTTGGATACGCAGTATTTT. It yields the protein CASSLPLDTQYF.

The CDR3 region is CASSPRETLSYEQYF. DNA of the CDR3: TGTGCCAGCTCACCACGTGAGACCCTCTCCTACGAGCAGTACTTC. The chain joins TRBV18 to TRBJ2-7, with unresolved D. CDR3 length: 15 amino acids. The V end was cut by 1 base, the J end by 0 bases, with 10 bases between. Germline CDR1 KGHSH, CDR2 LQKENI.

This clonotype was seen ten or more times. The J gene is TRBJ2-1, the V gene TRBV7-8; D perhaps matches TRBD2 (6 bases). CDR1 and CDR2 from the germline V gene are SGHVS and FQNEAQ. The CDR3 length is 15 residues. V was cut by 2 bases and J by 4 bases, with 12 bases left in between. Here the CDR3 DNA reads TGTGCCAGCAGCTTAATGGGCGGGGTTTACAATGAGCAGTTCTTC. It translates to CASSLMGGVYNEQFF.

The genes are TRBV11-2 and TRBJ1-2; 7 bases are a match to TRBD1. CDR1 and CDR2 from the germline V gene are SGHAT and FQNNGV. The CDR3 sequence is 16 residues long. Trimming removed 10 bases from V and 4 bases from J; junction bases left unmatched: 18. CDR3 in amino acids: CATPVLDRTGSYGYTF. The DNA for the CDR3 is TGTGCCACCCCCGTCCTGGACAGGACGGGAAGCTATGGCTACACCTTC.

In this sample, this clonotype turned up many times. This sequence joins TRBV6-2 or TRBV6-3 and TRBJ2-2; 9 bases are a match to TRBD1. Trimming cost V 5 bases and J 4 bases; bases outside gene matches: 5. Per the germline V gene, CDR1 is MNHEY and CDR2 is SVGEGT. This CDR3 comprises 15 residues. CDR3 region: CASSRGQGRTGELFF. The DNA for the CDR3 is TGTGCCAGCAGTCGGGGACAGGGACGCACCGGGGAGCTGTTTTTT.

This clonotype occurred a few times. V and J are TRBV6-1 and TRBJ2-7; 9 bases are a match to TRBD1. The CDR3 runs to 15 residues. Germline trimming cut 5 bases from V and 3 bases from J; bases unmatched to any gene: 8. The germline V gene encodes CDR1 MNHNS and CDR2 SASEGT. The CDR3 protein is CASSKYRGRFYEQYF. Here the CDR3 DNA reads TGTGCCAGCAGTAAGTACAGGGGGCGCTTCTACGAGCAGTACTTC.

This clonotype showed up many times. The chain is built from TRBV23-1 and TRBJ2-1, with TRBD1 matching over 9 bases. TRBV23-1 is assigned to the ORF class and has an uncertain function. J was trimmed by 15 bases and V by 10 bases; bases with no gene match: 7. This CDR3 has 10 amino acids. The CDR3 sequence is CATPGTGWFF. In nucleotides, the CDR3 is TGCGCCACCCCCGGGACAGGGTGGTTCTTC.

This clonotype has a count of ten or more. The rearrangement uses TRBV20-1 and TRBJ1-2; D gene unclear. V gave up 4 bases and J gave up 8 bases, with 23 bases separating them. The CDR3 has 15 amino acids. Per the germline V gene, CDR1 is DFQATT and CDR2 is SNEGSKA (reference sequence). The CDR3, as DNA: TGCAGTGCTATTAATTATCGGGAGGCCTTTGGGGGCTACACCTTC. Its protein is CSAINYREAFGGYTF.

This clonotype was observed many times. This chain joins TRBV13 and TRBJ2-1, with 7 bases fitting TRBD2. The V gene end was trimmed by 5 bases and the J gene end by 3 bases; junction bases not matched to a gene: 10. CDR1 is PRHDT, CDR2 FYEKMQ, per germline (reference sequence). This CDR3 is 16 amino acids long. The CDR3 bases are TGTGCCAGCAGCCCCCGGGAGGCGAGATACTACAATGAGCAGTTCTTC. As protein: CASSPREARYYNEQFF.

This clonotype appeared many times. The CDR3: CASSRGSWNTEAFF. The CDR3 region has the DNA TGTGCCAGCAGTCGGGGTAGCTGGAACACTGAAGCTTTCTTT. This rearrangement joins TRBV12-3 or TRBV12-4 to TRBJ1-1; D call uncertain. This CDR3 has 14 residues. V was cut by 5 bases and J by 1 base, with 11 bases left in between.

At least ten counts were recorded for this clonotype. The V gene is TRBV28, the J gene TRBJ2-3, with D possibly TRBD2 on 7 matching bases. The length of the CDR3 is 16 residues. V gave up 5 bases and J gave up 2 bases, with 17 bases separating them. In germline, CDR1 is MDHEN, CDR2 SYDVKM. The DNA for the CDR3 is TGTGCCAGCAGTATGACTAGCTGGGGGGCCACAGATACGCAGTATTTT. This translates into CASSMTSWGATDTQYF.

This clonotype was seen repeatedly, ten times or more. The rearrangement uses TRBV28 and TRBJ2-3; 7 bases agree with TRBD1. The V segment lost 4 bases and the J segment 0 bases; nucleotides outside the gene matches: 4. The CDR3 is made up of 15 amino acids. The germline gives CDR1 MDHEN, CDR2 SYDVKM. The CDR3 is CASSSDRSSTDTQYF. CDR3 coding DNA: TGTGCCAGCAGTTCGGACAGGTCTAGCACAGATACGCAGTATTTT.

This clonotype was counted many times. The V call is TRBV20-1, the J call TRBJ2-7, with 11 bases aligning to TRBD2. The CDR3 is 14 residues long. Trimming at V came to 5 bases and at J to 2 bases, leaving 5 bases not matched to a gene. Germline V gives CDR1 DFQATT, CDR2 SNEGSKA (reference sequence). This chain's CDR3 is CSAHGTSGTYEQYF. For the CDR3, the DNA is TGCAGTGCTCACGGGACTAGCGGCACCTACGAGCAGTACTTC.

This clonotype was seen repeatedly, ten times or more. This chain uses TRBV29-1 with TRBJ1-3; D possibly corresponds to TRBD1 (5 bases). The CDR3 has 15 residues. The V end lost 0 bases, the J end lost 4 bases, and 13 bases lay between the germline ends. CDR1 and CDR2 (germline): SQVTM, ANQGSEA. The CDR3 coding sequence is TGCAGCGTTGAAGATATTAAGGGGAACGGAAACACCATATATTTT. Its protein is CSVEDIKGNGNTIYF.

This clonotype was recorded at least ten times. The chain uses TRBV5-6 and TRBJ2-5; D tentatively fits TRBD1 or TRBD2 (5 bases each). Looked up from germline, CDR1 is SGHDT and CDR2 is YYEEEE. This CDR3 has 17 residues. V was cut by 3 bases and J by 0 bases, with 18 bases left in between. The CDR3 DNA is TGTGCCAGCAGCTCTATAGGGACCCAGACTTACCAAGAGACCCAGTACTTC. Encoded protein: CASSSIGTQTYQETQYF.

This clonotype was found many times. The chain has TRBV6-6 and TRBJ1-1; D call uncertain. Germline V CDR1 and CDR2: MNHNY, SVGAGI (reference sequence). CDR3 length equals 14 residues. Trimming took 5 bases from V and 1 from J, leaving 11 bases between them. CDR3 amino acids: CASSALGRNTEAFF. CDR3 coding DNA: TGTGCCAGCAGTGCCCTAGGCAGGAACACTGAAGCTTTCTTT.

The chain combines TRBV11-1 with TRBJ1-2; the D gene is possibly TRBD1 (6 bases). V shed 4 bases and J shed 8 bases, with 14 bases lying between them. The length of the CDR3 is 13 residues. Germline CDR1 reads SGHAT; CDR2 reads FQDESV (reference sequence). The CDR3 loop reads CASSSDPTGGYTF. CDR3 DNA: TGTGCCAGCAGCTCCGATCCCACAGGGGGCTACACCTTC.

In this sample, this clonotype turned up many times. V usage is TRBV28 and J usage is TRBJ2-3; TRBD2 aligns across 10 bases. The V segment lost 3 bases and the J segment 1 base; nucleotides outside the gene matches: 19. CDR1 and CDR2 (germline): MDHEN, SYDVKM. The CDR3 covers 21 residues. DNA for the CDR3: TGTGCCAGCAGTTTGATCAGGGGAACAAGCGGGAGGGCATGGGGCACAGATACGCAGTATTTT. This translates into CASSLIRGTSGRAWGTDTQYF.

This clonotype appeared many times. This rearrangement joins TRBV28 to TRBJ2-3; perhaps TRBD2 as D (7 bases). Germline assignment: CDR1 MDHEN and CDR2 SYDVKM. Deletions cut 3 bases from V and 1 base from J, with 8 bases between. The CDR3 totals 14 residues. CDR3 loop: CASSLGGRTDTQYF. DNA of the CDR3: TGTGCCAGCAGTTTGGGGGGGCGCACAGATACGCAGTATTTT. The entire variable domain, with the rest obtained from reference TRBV28 and TRBJ2-3, is as follows: DVKVTQSSRYLVKRTGEKVFLECVQDMDHENMFWYRQDPGLGLRLIYFSYDVKMKEKGDIPEGYSVSREKKERFSLILESASTNQTSMYLCASSLGGRTDTQYFGPGTRLTVL.

This clonotype was observed many times. This rearrangement joins TRBV7-8 to TRBJ2-3; the D call may be TRBD1 or TRBD2 (6 bases each). Deletions cut 1 base from V and 2 bases from J, with 16 bases between. CDR1 is SGHVS, CDR2 FQNEAQ, per germline. This CDR3 comprises 17 residues. The CDR3 DNA sequence: TGTGCCAGCAGCTTAGACGGGGGCAGGGGCCACACAGATACGCAGTATTTT. It is translated as CASSLDGGRGHTDTQYF.

This clonotype was counted ten times or more. The chain has TRBV12-3 or TRBV12-4 and TRBJ2-2; D gene ambiguous. This CDR3 has 13 amino acids. Trimming took off 5 bases at V and 5 bases at J, with 9 bases between the two ends. The CDR3 coding sequence is TGTGCCAGCAGTCCCGTCCCGACCGGGGAGCTGTTTTTT. Translated: CASSPVPTGELFF.

For this clonotype: This may be a read error: a much more frequent sequence differs by one nucleotide. This is likely a read error, given that the CDR3 carries no conserved phenylalanine or tryptophan at its end. The chain uses TRBV20-1 and TRBJ1-1; D possibly corresponds to TRBD1 (6 bases). V lost 3 bases and J 0 bases, leaving 11 bases between the germline ends. Germline-derived CDR1 and CDR2 are DFQATT and SNEGSKA (reference sequence). The CDR3 is made up of 14 amino acids. CDR3 protein: CSARRGHMNTEAFS. CDR3 nucleotides: TGCAGTGCTAGGCGGGGACATATGAACACTGAAGCTTTCTCT.

The sample holds many counts of this clonotype. The chain uses TRBV5-1 and TRBJ2-2; 9 bases are shared with TRBD1. CDR3 size: 16 residues. Trimming took 2 bases from V and 5 from J; bases not matched to a gene: 7. Germline CDR1 is SGHRS and CDR2 is YFSETQ. The CDR3 loop reads CASSLPGQGRTGELFF. The CDR3 DNA follows: TGCGCCAGCAGCTTACCGGGACAGGGCCGGACCGGGGAGCTGTTTTTT.

This clonotype was recorded many times. This CDR3 reads CAKPQGKEDTQYF. The CDR3 bases are TGTGCCAAACCCCAGGGAAAGGAAGATACGCAGTATTTT. The V call is TRBV27, the J call TRBJ2-3; D might be TRBD1 (5 bases). Germline V gives CDR1 MNHEY, CDR2 SMNVEV (reference sequence). The V and J ends lost 10 bases and 5 bases respectively, with 16 bases between them. The CDR3 covers 13 residues.